The present entry profiles one T cell receptor (beta chain) with its context. Its antigen is not identified. The source of the sample is a study of cytomegalovirus exposure and HLA in healthy donors. Findings of the study overall: Rare sequences made up most TCRs, while some public TCRs were found in many donors. A later analysis reportedly found fewer N-insertions in an Asian-associated ancestry cluster than the roughly 730-donor mean.

The donors gave bone marrow, and they were healthy. Donors were ostensibly healthy at sampling, although undocumented immune exposures were probable. 60 Vbeta and 13 Jbeta primers were used in PCR. The assay was immunoSEQ multiplex PCR, and TCRdb's table has in-frame clones only and misses some. In the table there are some 200,000 clones, about 13% of which are singletons. The germline CDR1 and CDR2 sequences are MGHRA and YSYEKL. The CDR3 length is 18 residues. Trimming pared 3 bases from V and 0 bases from J, leaving 15 bases between. The sequencing input was PBMCs. The chain couples TRBV4-1 to TRBJ1-6; D is ambiguous. The source of this sequence is a man aged 45 to 65 in good health and CMV-seropositive. The CDR3 loop reads CASSHSNRGSSYNSPLHF. CDR3 sequence (DNA): TGCGCCAGCAGCCATTCCAACCGAGGGAGCTCCTATAATTCACCCCTCCACTTT.